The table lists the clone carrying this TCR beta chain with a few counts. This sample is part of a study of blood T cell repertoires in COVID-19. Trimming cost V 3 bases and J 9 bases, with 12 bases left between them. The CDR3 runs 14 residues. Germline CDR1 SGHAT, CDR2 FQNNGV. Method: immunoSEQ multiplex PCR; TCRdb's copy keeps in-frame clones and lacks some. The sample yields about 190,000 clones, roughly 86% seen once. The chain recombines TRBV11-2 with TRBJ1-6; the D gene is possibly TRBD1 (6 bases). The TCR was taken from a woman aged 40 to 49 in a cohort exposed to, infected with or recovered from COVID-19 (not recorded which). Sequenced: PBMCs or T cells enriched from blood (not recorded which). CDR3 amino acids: CASSLNRVGSPLHF. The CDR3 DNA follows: TGTGCCAGCAGCTTGAACAGGGTTGGTTCACCCCTCCACTTT.